The clone carrying this T cell receptor beta chain was picked up many times. The antigen remains undetermined. This entry comes from a study of post-analysis software for immune sequencing data. Study as a whole: Multiple sclerosis in the patients followed relapsing-remitting, secondary progressive and progressive-relapsing courses.

Unique molecular identifiers had been added to the TCR beta cDNA libraries. When 1 to 10 million T cells were used, they gave about 540,000 cDNA molecules. TCRdb redid the calling of the PCR reads with MiXCR, one entry per CDR3 protein. Among about 400,000 distinct CDR3 sequences, less than 40% were seen once, and the ten largest hold roughly 12%. The CDR3 is 15 amino acids. With 8 bases clipped from V and 0 bases from J, the junction kept 10 bases outside the gene matches. In germline, CDR1 is MGHRA, CDR2 YSYEKL. General observations from the study: Controls' normalized Chao1 diversity significantly exceeded that of multiple sclerosis patients. Roughly five TRBV segments appeared more often in patients than in controls, and TRBV5-6, TRBV5-1 and TRBV20-1 were among these. The F measure placed samples prepared in the same batch into strongly shared clusters.

V is TRBV4-1 and J is TRBJ2-7; 7 bases are a match to TRBD1. The sample was blood. The receptor was derived from a girl between 5 and 17 years old with multiple sclerosis. CDR3 sequence reads: CASGDEGQDSYEQYF. The CDR3 coding sequence is TGCGCCAGCGGCGATGAAGGACAGGACTCCTACGAGCAGTACTTC.